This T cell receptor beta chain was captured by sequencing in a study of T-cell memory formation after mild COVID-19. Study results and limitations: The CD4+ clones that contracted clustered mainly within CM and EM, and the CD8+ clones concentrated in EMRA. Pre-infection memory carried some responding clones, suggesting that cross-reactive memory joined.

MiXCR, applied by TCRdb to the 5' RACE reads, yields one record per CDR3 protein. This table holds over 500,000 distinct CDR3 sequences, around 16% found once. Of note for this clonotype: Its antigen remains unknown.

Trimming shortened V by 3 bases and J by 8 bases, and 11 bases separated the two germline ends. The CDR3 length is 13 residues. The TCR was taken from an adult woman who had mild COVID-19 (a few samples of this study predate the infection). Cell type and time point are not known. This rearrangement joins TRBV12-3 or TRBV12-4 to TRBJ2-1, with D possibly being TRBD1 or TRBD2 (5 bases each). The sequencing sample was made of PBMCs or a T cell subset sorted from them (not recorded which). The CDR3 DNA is TGTGCCAGCAGTTTTTTTGGGGGAGATGAGCAGTTCTTC. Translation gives CASSFFGGDEQFF.